This T cell receptor (beta chain) originates from a study of blood T cell repertoires in COVID-19. Study in general: Specimens from acute and convalescent COVID-19 originated in the United States, Italy and Spain. Nucleic acid was either cDNA or gDNA, and it came from T cells, B-cell-depleted T cells, or PBMCs.

While infection was still active, Seattle patients were enrolled and then followed longitudinally. Trimming removed 2 bases from V and 2 bases from J, with 12 bases in between. The CDR3 extends over 15 amino acids. Germline V gene data show CDR1 as MDHEN and CDR2 as SYDVKM. Per the authors' pipeline: From reference gene primer amplification, estimates of nucleated cell counts were derived. Only in-frame clones appear in the TCRdb table, and some are missing; sequencing was by immunoSEQ multiplex PCR. The DNA gave D and trimming, while V, J and clone size come from that table. The sample shows about 170,000 clones, 85% to 90% of them seen only once.

Sequencing input: peripheral blood. The rearrangement uses TRBV28 and TRBJ1-2; TRBD1 is a possible D gene (5 bases). The TCR sequence derives from a woman aged 55-69 years with COVID-19, enrolled during active disease. CDR3 nucleotides: TGTGCCAGCAGTTTACTCGGGTCAGGGAACTATGGCTACACCTTC. Encoded protein: CASSLLGSGNYGYTF.